The rows below give T cell receptor beta chains drawn from one sample of a study of graft-versus-host responses after intestinal transplantation. Sequencing was performed with immunoSEQ multiplex PCR; in TCRdb, only in-frame clones are kept and a portion is missing. The sample has about 70,000 clones, 85% to 95% seen once; the top ten hold around 0.53%. For these receptors, no antigen is known. This specimen was unstimulated CD8+ T cells sorted from spleen or lymph node cells, taken before intestinal transplant. These receptor sequences come from a human donor who received an intestinal transplant. The CDR3 runs from the conserved cysteine through the conserved F or W. A D gene is named only where the DNA matches it firmly. Size values are once, few and many counts, or a class for expanded clones, and some rows have none.

size,V,length,D,J,DNA,CDR3
NA,TRBV28,15,TRBD2,TRBJ2-5,TGTGCCAGCGAGGGACTAGCGGGAGCTCAGGAGACCCAGTACTTC,CASEGLAGAQETQYF
NA,TRBV5-4,14,NA,TRBJ2-2,TGTGCCAGCAGCTTTTGGATTGAGGCCGGGGAGCTGTTTTTT,CASSFWIEAGELFF
once,TRBV7-2,15,NA,TRBJ2-3,TGTGCCAGCAGCTTAGGGACAGCTCGCACAGATACGCAGTATTTT,CASSLGTARTDTQYF
NA,TRBV6-4,15,TRBD2,TRBJ2-1,TGTGCCAGCAGTGAAAGACTAGCGTCCTACAATGAGCAGTTCTTC,CASSERLASYNEQFF
NA,TRBV6-1,14,NA,TRBJ2-3,TGTGCCAGCAGCGGGAGACGGGGCACAGATACGCAGTATTTT,CASSGRRGTDTQYF
once,TRBV5-6,15,NA,TRBJ1-2,TGTGCCAGCTCCGAGGGTGGAGGGCGCCACTATGGCTACACCTTC,CASSEGGGRHYGYTF
NA,TRBV5-6,15,TRBD2,TRBJ2-7,TGTGCCAGCAGCTTGGCCTTAGCGGGACTATACGAGCAGTACTTC,CASSLALAGLYEQYF
NA,TRBV2,19,NA,TRBJ1-6,TGTGCCAGCAGGAACGGACAGTCGATTGTCCCTTTTTATAATTCACCCCTCCACTTT,CASRNGQSIVPFYNSPLHF
NA,TRBV28,15,NA,TRBJ1-4,TGTGCCAGCAGTGCAACAGGGACGATAAGTGAAAAACTGTTTTTT,CASSATGTISEKLFF
NA,TRBV21-1,16,NA,TRBJ2-7,TGTGCCAGCAGCAAAGGGAGGGGGCGCGGGGATTACGAGCAGTACTTC,CASSKGRGRGDYEQYF
NA,TRBV5-5,14,NA,TRBJ2-7,TGTGCCAGCAGCTTGATAGTGGTCTTCTACGAGCAGTACTTC,CASSLIVVFYEQYF
NA,TRBV11-2,13,NA,TRBJ1-6,TGTGCCAGCAGCCAGGGGATCAGTCCACCCCTCCACTTT,CASSQGISPPLHF
NA,TRBV30,13,NA,TRBJ2-7,TGTGCCTGGAGTGAAGGTTTGGCCTACGAGCAGTACTTC,CAWSEGLAYEQYF
NA,TRBV11-3,15,NA,TRBJ1-3,TGTGCCACCATATCGGGACGCCGCTCTGGAAACACCATATATTTT,CATISGRRSGNTIYF